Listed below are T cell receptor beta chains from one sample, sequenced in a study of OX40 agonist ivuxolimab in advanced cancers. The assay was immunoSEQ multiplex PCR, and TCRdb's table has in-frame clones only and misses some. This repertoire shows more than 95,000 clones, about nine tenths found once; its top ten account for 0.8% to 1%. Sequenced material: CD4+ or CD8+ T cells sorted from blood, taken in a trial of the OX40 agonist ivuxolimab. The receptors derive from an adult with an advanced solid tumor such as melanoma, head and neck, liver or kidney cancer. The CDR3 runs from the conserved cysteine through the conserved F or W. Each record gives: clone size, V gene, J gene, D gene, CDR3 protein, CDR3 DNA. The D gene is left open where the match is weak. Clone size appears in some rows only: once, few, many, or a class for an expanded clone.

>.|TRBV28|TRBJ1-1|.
CASTPSPGGAKNTEAFF
TGTGCCAGCACCCCCTCCCCGGGGGGGGCTAAGAACACTGAAGCTTTCTTT
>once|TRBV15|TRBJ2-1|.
CATSRGLNEQFF
TGTGCCACCAGCAGGGGTTTGAATGAGCAGTTCTTC
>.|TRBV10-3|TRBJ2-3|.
CAISEGWGTDTQYF
TGTGCCATCAGTGAAGGTTGGGGCACAGATACGCAGTATTTT
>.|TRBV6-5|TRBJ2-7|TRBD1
CASSSGQELAYEQYF
TGTGCCAGCAGTAGCGGACAGGAGCTTGCCTACGAGCAGTACTTC
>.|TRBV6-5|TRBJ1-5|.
CASSRDSNQPQHF
TGTGCCAGCAGCCGCGATAGCAATCAGCCCCAGCATTTT
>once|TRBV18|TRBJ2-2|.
CASSPTAISGELFF
TGTGCCAGCTCACCGACTGCGATATCCGGGGAGCTGTTTTTT
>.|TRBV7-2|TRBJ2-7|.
CASSLVGHLSSYEQYF
TGTGCCAGTAGCTTAGTGGGCCATCTGAGCTCCTACGAGCAGTACTTC
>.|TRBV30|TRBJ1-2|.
CAWSANVNYGYTF
TGTGCCTGGAGTGCGAATGTTAACTATGGCTACACCTTC
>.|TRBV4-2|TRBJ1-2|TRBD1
CASSQPTGYRGINYGYTF
TGTGCCAGCAGCCAACCAACCGGTTACAGGGGCATAAACTATGGCTACACCTTC
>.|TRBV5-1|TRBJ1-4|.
CASSLVQGVRTNEKLFF
TGCGCCAGCAGCTTGGTACAGGGTGTGAGGACTAATGAAAAACTGTTTTTT
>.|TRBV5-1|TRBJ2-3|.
CASSALADTDTQYF
TGCGCCAGCAGTGCGCTAGCCGACACAGATACGCAGTATTTT
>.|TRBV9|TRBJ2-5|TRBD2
CASSVGGGAQETQYF
TGTGCCAGCAGCGTAGGCGGGGGGGCCCAAGAGACCCAGTACTTC
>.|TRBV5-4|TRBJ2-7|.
CASSGGDSTYEQYF
TGTGCCAGCAGCGGAGGGGACAGCACCTACGAGCAGTACTTC
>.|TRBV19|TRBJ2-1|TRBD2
CASTRGVRESSYNEQFF
TGTGCCAGTACCCGGGGGGTGCGGGAATCTTCCTACAATGAGCAGTTCTTC
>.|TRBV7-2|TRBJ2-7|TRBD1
CASSTIGQGGYYEQYF
TGTGCCAGCAGCACCATTGGACAGGGGGGCTACTACGAGCAGTACTTC
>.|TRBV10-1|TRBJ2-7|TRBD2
CASTEGGGGRCDEQYF
TGCGCCAGCACCGAGGGTGGTGGCGGGAGGTGTGACGAGCAGTACTTC
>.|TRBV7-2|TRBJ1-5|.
CASSLVVQQPQHF
TGTGCCAGCAGCTTAGTAGTCCAGCAGCCCCAGCATTTT
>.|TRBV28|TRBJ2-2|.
CASTPNQGLNTGELFF
TGTGCCAGCACCCCCAACCAGGGGTTGAACACCGGGGAGCTGTTTTTT
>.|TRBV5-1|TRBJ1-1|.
CASSPRWGLDEAFF
TGCGCCAGCAGCCCCCGATGGGGGTTGGATGAAGCTTTCTTT
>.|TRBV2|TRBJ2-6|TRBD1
CASRAGQGAKLAGDSGANVLTF
TGTGCCAGCAGGGCCGGACAGGGGGCGAAGTTGGCGGGTGACTCTGGGGCCAACGTCCTGACTTTC
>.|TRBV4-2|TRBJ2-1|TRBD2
CASSKPGGSNNEQFF
TGTGCCAGCAGCAAACCGGGCGGGAGTAACAATGAGCAGTTCTTC